A single sample gave rise to the 32 T cell receptor beta chains below, sequenced in a study of immune aging and cytomegalovirus after organ transplant (dated by TCRdb to 2020 to 2022). These receptors are not linked to any known antigen. In the paper's terms, the time point label means: five sample-tagged time points from pre-transplant (day -1) to day 368 post-transplant, pooled. Library preparation employed single-cell sequencing. The data were produced on an Illumina NovaSeq 6000. The BD Rhapsody Targeted mRNA and AbSeq Reagent Kit, in a microwell format, was used for cell capture and library preparation. TCRdb reran the public reads through fastp at Q25 and MiXCR, keeping productive beta chains. Each record represents a unique CDR3 protein, reported with the most common genes and DNA among its rows. This sample holds roughly 20,000 distinct CDR3 sequences; just over 35% were observed only once. Less than 30% of the sample is in the top ten clones.

The sequences come from CMV peptide-activated CD4+ and CD8+ T cells sorted from blood, collected at five time points, pooled. The intended sense of this specimen's cell subset or site label: sorted CD8+CD137+ and CD4+CD154+ T cells after around 12 h CMV IE-1 peptide stimulation. These receptors were taken from a female donor who had a heart transplant and CMV viremia.

The rearrangement joins TRBV4-1 to TRBJ2-7; tentatively, D is TRBD1 (6 bases). V was pared by 8 bases and J by 0 bases, with 17 bases between. The CDR3 runs 15 residues. Per the germline V gene, CDR1 is MGHRA and CDR2 is YSYEKL. The DNA of the CDR3 is TGCGCCAGCCAAGCAGACCTGACAGGCTCCTACGAGCAGTACTTC. This codes for CASQADLTGSYEQYF.

The chain couples TRBV28 to TRBJ2-3; TRBD2 might be the D (6 bases). Trimming took 5 bases from V and 10 from J, leaving 22 bases between them. CDR3 size: 15 residues. Germline V CDR1 and CDR2: MDHEN, SYDVKM. The CDR3 spells CASSRVGTGKGAQYF. As DNA, the CDR3 is TGTGCCAGCAGTAGGGTCGGGACTGGGAAAGGTGCGCAGTATTTT.

The sample holds many counts of this clonotype. The V gene is TRBV2, the J gene TRBJ1-2, with 8 bases aligning to TRBD1. The V and J ends lost 4 bases and 7 bases, in that order; junction bases with no gene match: 2. Germline loops: CDR1 SNHLY, CDR2 FYNNEI. CDR3 length: 12 amino acids. Here the CDR3 DNA reads TGTGCCAGCAGTGGGACAGGGATTGGCTACACCTTC. Its protein product is CASSGTGIGYTF. Combining the CDR3 with reference TRBV2 and TRBJ1-2 gives the whole variable domain EPEVTQTPSHQVTQMGQEVILRCVPISNHLYFYWYRQILGQKVEFLVSFYNNEISEKSEIFDDQFSVERPDGSNFTLKIRSTKLEDSAMYFCASSGTGIGYTFGSGTRLTVV.

This sequence joins TRBV5-5 and TRBJ1-2; TRBD1 agrees at 7 bases. V lost 4 bases and J lost 3; bases outside the gene matches: 15. The CDR3 sequence is 17 residues long. The germline V gene encodes CDR1 SGHKS and CDR2 YYEKEE (reference sequence). CDR3 sequence reads: CASSPSGGASGDYGYTF. DNA of the CDR3: TGTGCCAGCAGCCCCTCAGGGGGGGCCAGCGGAGACTATGGCTACACCTTC.

The V call is TRBV20-1, the J call TRBJ2-1; 8 nucleotides line up with TRBD1. V shed 5 bases and J 10 bases; nucleotides not matched to a gene: 7. Germline assignment: CDR1 DFQATT and CDR2 SNEGSKA (reference sequence). The CDR3 length is 12 residues. The CDR3 sequence: CSAFGQGNEQFF. The CDR3 nucleotides read TGCAGTGCTTTCGGACAGGGAAACGAGCAGTTCTTC.

By proportion, this clonotype is medium-sized (0.01 to 0.1%). The chain employs TRBV2 and TRBJ2-3; 9 nucleotides align to TRBD2. Germline V gene sequence: CDR1 SNHLY, CDR2 FYNNEI. The CDR3 covers 16 residues. The trim removed 0 bases at V and 7 bases at J, leaving 8 bases unmatched. CDR3 nucleotide sequence: TGTGCCAGCAGTGAAGCGCGAACTAGCGGGTTATATACGCAGTATTTT. It encodes CASSEARTSGLYTQYF.

The gene calls are TRBV11-2 and TRBJ1-1; 7 bases are a match to TRBD1. Germline loops: CDR1 SGHAT, CDR2 FQNNGV. V lost 5 bases and J lost 4; bases outside the gene matches: 7. The CDR3 spans 14 residues. The CDR3 reads CASSTRQGGTEAFF. The CDR3 DNA reads as TGTGCCAGCAGCACCCGACAGGGAGGCACTGAAGCTTTCTTT.

V usage is TRBV7-3 and J usage is TRBJ1-5; D ambiguous. The ends were cut back, 7 bases at V and 3 bases at J, with 16 bases in the middle. Germline V gene data show CDR1 as SGHTA and CDR2 as FQGTGA. The CDR3 consists of 15 residues. The CDR3 here is CASTVRGWNNQPQHF. CDR3 DNA sequence: TGTGCCAGCACCGTCCGTGGTTGGAACAATCAGCCCCAGCATTTT.

This clonotype was detected ten times or more. The genes are TRBV20-1 and TRBJ1-1; possibly TRBD1 for D (6 bases). The CDR3 is 13 residues long. Looked up from germline, CDR1 is DFQATT and CDR2 is SNEGSKA (reference sequence). V lost 6 bases and J lost 0, with 11 bases in between. The CDR3 sequence: CSARGPLNTEAFF. Here the CDR3 DNA reads TGCAGTGCCAGGGGACCGTTGAACACTGAAGCTTTCTTT.

The chain uses TRBV20-1 and TRBJ2-3; unclear D gene. V was pared by 3 bases and J by 2 bases, with 9 bases between. This CDR3 comprises 13 residues. CDR1 and CDR2 from the germline V gene are DFQATT and SNEGSKA (reference sequence). The CDR3 is CSAREPITDTQYF. The CDR3 nucleotides read TGCAGTGCTAGGGAGCCTATCACAGATACGCAGTATTTT.

This clonotype has a count of ten or more. J is TRBJ1-5 and V is TRBV12-3 or TRBV12-4; maybe TRBD1 (5 bases). This CDR3 region has 13 residues. The V end lost 3 bases, the J end lost 4 bases, and 7 bases lay between the germline ends. Here the CDR3 reads CASSFQGNQPQHF. For the CDR3, the DNA is TGTGCCAGCAGTTTTCAGGGTAATCAGCCCCAGCATTTT.

By share, this clonotype ranks as medium-sized. V gene TRBV28 combines with J gene TRBJ1-2, with D uncertain. Trimming left V 11 bases short and J 4 bases short, with 17 bases between. This CDR3 comprises 13 residues. Per germline, CDR1 MDHEN and CDR2 SYDVKM. The CDR3 coding sequence is TGTGCCGGCTCGGAAAGTCTGGTCTATGGCTACACCTTC. This codes for CAGSESLVYGYTF.

The sample holds one count of this clonotype. The chain is built from TRBV18 and TRBJ2-6; D gene ambiguous. CDR3 size: 18 residues. Germline CDR1 KGHSH, CDR2 LQKENI. V dropped 2 bases and J dropped 1 base, with 15 bases sitting between them. The CDR3 DNA reads TGTGCCAGCTCACCAACGGGCAGGCCAACTTCTGGGGCCAACGTCCTGACTTTC. Its translation: CASSPTGRPTSGANVLTF. The full variable domain, completed using reference TRBV18 and TRBJ2-6, is NAGVMQNPRHLVRRRGQEARLRCSPMKGHSHVYWYRQLPEEGLKFMVYLQKENIIDESGMPKERFSAEFPKEGPSILRIQQVVRGDSAAYFCASSPTGRPTSGANVLTFGAGSRLTVL.

This chain joins TRBV4-2 and TRBJ2-7, with 11 nucleotides matching TRBD2. There are 15 residues in the CDR3. V trimming: 1 base; J trimming: 3 bases; junction bases outside the gene matches: 2. CDR1 and CDR2 (germline): LGHNA, YNFKEQ. CDR3 loop: CASSQGLAGNYEQYF. The CDR3 region has the DNA TGTGCCAGCAGCCAAGGACTAGCGGGGAACTACGAGCAGTACTTC.

This clonotype was seen many times. V usage is TRBV5-1 and J usage is TRBJ1-2, with a tentative D call TRBD1 (5 bases). V lost 0 bases and J 8 bases, leaving 14 bases between the germline ends. This CDR3 is built from 14 residues. The germline CDR1 and CDR2 sequences are SGHRS and YFSETQ. CDR3 coding DNA: TGCGCCAGCAGCTTGGCTCCCTCCCGGGGCGGCTACACCTTC. Protein sequence: CASSLAPSRGGYTF.

This clonotype was observed at least ten times. The conserved closing phenylalanine or tryptophan is absent in this CDR3, likely reflecting a read error. The limits of the CDR3 on the DNA are not certain, so only TCRdb's listed CDR3 is given. The J gene is TRBJ2-7, the V gene TRBV19; the table's D gene call, TRBD1, was not cross checked with the DNA. Per the germline V gene, CDR1 is LNHDA and CDR2 is SQIVND (reference sequence). The CDR3 is 9 residues long, counting both termini. CDR3 region: CARTTGVLL.

This chain joins TRBV6-6 and TRBJ1-2; possibly TRBD1 for D (6 bases). In germline, CDR1 is MNHNY, CDR2 SVGAGI (reference sequence). The V gene lost 7 bases and the J gene lost 4 bases, with 19 bases spanning the gap. The CDR3 runs to 15 residues. The CDR3 spells CASNKQGLGGYGYTF. The CDR3, as DNA: TGTGCCAGCAACAAACAGGGTCTCGGGGGCTATGGCTACACCTTC.

This clonotype was seen a few times. Written as DNA, the CDR3 is TGTGCCAGCAGTTACGGACAAGAGACCCAGTACTTC. This translates into CASSYGQETQYF. The gene calls are TRBV6-6 and TRBJ2-5; D call uncertain. The CDR3 totals 12 residues. The V end lost 2 bases, the J end lost 2 bases, and 3 bases lay between the germline ends. Germline assignment: CDR1 MNHNY and CDR2 SVGAGI (reference sequence).

This clonotype was found many times. V is TRBV19 and J is TRBJ1-4; 7 bases map to TRBD1. The length of the CDR3 is 15 residues. Per the germline V gene, CDR1 is LNHDA and CDR2 is SQIVND (reference sequence). V lost 4 bases and J lost 5; bases outside the gene matches: 7. The CDR3 region is CASSTRQGGNEKLFF. CDR3 sequence (DNA): TGTGCCAGTAGTACACGACAGGGCGGAAATGAAAAACTGTTTTTT. The full variable domain, completed using reference TRBV19 and TRBJ1-4, is DGGITQSPKYLFRKEGQNVTLSCEQNLNHDAMYWYRQDPGQGLRLIYYSQIVNDFQKGDIAEGYSVSREKKESFPLTVTSAQKNPTAFYLCASSTRQGGNEKLFFGSGTQLSVL.

The V gene is TRBV7-3, the J gene TRBJ2-3; D call uncertain. Germline V lookup: CDR1 SGHTA, CDR2 FQGTGA. The ends were cut back, 2 bases at V and 0 bases at J, with 12 bases in the middle. CDR3 size: 16 residues. CDR3 in amino acids: CASSLPLRPSTDTQYF. The CDR3 coding sequence is TGTGCCAGCAGCTTACCCCTCAGGCCTAGCACAGATACGCAGTATTTT.

The chain is built from TRBV28 and TRBJ1-1; maybe TRBD1 (6 bases). The CDR3 contains 12 residues. V was shortened by 9 bases and J by 2 bases, with 10 bases between the two germline ends. The V gene's germline CDR1 is MDHEN and CDR2 SYDVKM. The CDR3 DNA follows: TGTGCCAGTACACAGGGAAACACTGAAGCTTTCTTT. It yields the protein CASTQGNTEAFF.

V and J are TRBV7-3 and TRBJ1-1, with D maybe TRBD1 (5 bases). The CDR3 is 13 amino acids. Germline CDR1 reads SGHTA; CDR2 reads FQGTGA. Deletions cut 5 bases from V and 1 base from J, with 8 bases between. This chain's CDR3 is CASSKQENTEAFF. In DNA form, the CDR3 reads TGTGCCAGCAGCAAACAGGAGAACACTGAAGCTTTCTTT.

This clonotype was found a few times. The rearrangement links TRBV3-1 to TRBJ2-7; D not certain. Trimming removed 0 bases at V and 3 bases at J, with 6 bases between. The length of the CDR3 is 13 residues. Germline lookup yields CDR1 LGHDT and CDR2 YNNKEL (reference sequence). In DNA, the CDR3 is TGTGCCAGCAGCCAAGAGGCTGACTACGAGCAGTACTTC. Its translation: CASSQEADYEQYF.

The genes are TRBV7-9 and TRBJ1-5; 7 nucleotides match TRBD1. V gave up 5 bases and J gave up 2 bases; unmatched junction bases: 3. CDR1 and CDR2 from the germline V gene are SEHNR and FQNEAQ (reference sequence). The CDR3 covers 14 residues. The CDR3 sequence: CASSVDRGNQPQHF. CDR3 in DNA: TGTGCCAGCAGCGTTGACAGGGGCAATCAGCCCCAGCATTTT.

Comments on this clonotype: One end of the junction varies from germline; a read error may be responsible. V usage is TRBV30 and J usage is TRBJ2-5; 13 nucleotides align to TRBD2. The CDR3 loop spans 14 amino acids. CDR1 and CDR2 from the germline V gene are GTSNPN and SVGIG (reference sequence). The CDR3 coding sequence is TGTGCCTGGGGGACTAGCGGGGTCCAAGAGGCCCAGTACTTC. Residues: CAWGTSGVQEAQYF. The entire variable domain, with the rest obtained from reference TRBV30 and TRBJ2-5, is as follows: SQTIHQWPATLVQPVGSPLSLECTVEGTSNPNLYWYRQAAGRGLQLLFYSVGIGQISSEVPQNLSASRPQDRQFILSSKKLLLSDSGFYLCAWGTSGVQEAQYFGPGTRLLVL.

This clonotype ranks as medium-sized. The chain links TRBV6-1 to TRBJ2-7; D is uncertain. Trimming stripped 2 bases from V and 6 bases from J, with 17 bases between. This CDR3 is built from 15 residues. Germline V CDR1 and CDR2: MNHNS, SASEGT. The CDR3 DNA reads as TGTGCCAGCAGTGAATTGGAAGACCACGTCACCGAGCAGTACTTC. Amino acid sequence: CASSELEDHVTEQYF.

The chain employs TRBV12-3 or TRBV12-4 and TRBJ2-3; 10 positions agree with TRBD1. With V trimmed by 6 bases and J by 7 bases, 4 bases remained unmatched. This CDR3 has 13 residues. The CDR3 nucleotides are TGTGCCAGCAGCCGGACAGGGGGTTATACGCAGTATTTT. As protein: CASSRTGGYTQYF.

The sample holds many counts of this clonotype. The gene calls are TRBV13 and TRBJ2-3; 14 nucleotides agree with TRBD2. The CDR3 sequence is 16 residues long. The germline V gene encodes CDR1 PRHDT and CDR2 FYEKMQ (reference sequence). The V segment lost 5 bases and the J segment 4 bases; nucleotides outside the gene matches: 5. The CDR3 loop is CASSSPGLAGADTQYF. CDR3 nucleotides: TGTGCCAGCAGCAGCCCGGGACTAGCGGGAGCAGATACGCAGTATTTT.

The table lists this clonotype with a few counts. The V call is TRBV6-2 or TRBV6-3, the J call TRBJ2-5, with 8 bases lining up with TRBD1. Trimming took 2 bases from V and 2 from J; bases not matched to a gene: 7. CDR1 is MNHEY and CDR2 is SVGEGT in the germline V gene. There are 16 residues in the CDR3. In DNA form, the CDR3 reads TGTGCCAGCAGTTACCACGGCGGACAGGGACAAGAGACCCAGTACTTC. It encodes CASSYHGGQGQETQYF.

Points on this clonotype: One junction end disagrees with the germline gene, perhaps due to a read error. This chain links TRBV20-1 with TRBJ2-7; 8 bases match TRBD1. CDR3 length: 13 residues. The germline CDR1 and CDR2 sequences are DFQATT and SNEGSKA (reference sequence). DNA of the CDR3: TGCAGCGCTACCCCAGGACAGGGCCACGAGCAGTACTTC. Protein product: CSATPGQGHEQYF.

J is TRBJ2-7 and V is TRBV6-1; D unresolved. V dropped 2 bases and J dropped 4 bases, with 12 bases sitting between them. Germline V CDR1 and CDR2: MNHNS, SASEGT. This CDR3 has 14 amino acids. The CDR3 sequence is CASSEHRIRYEQYF. The CDR3 coding sequence is TGTGCCAGCAGTGAACATCGAATCCGGTACGAGCAGTACTTC.

The V and J genes are TRBV28 and TRBJ2-1; TRBD2 matches at 10 bases. V gave up 6 bases and J gave up 15 bases; unmatched junction bases: 8. The CDR3 consists of 12 residues. The V gene's germline CDR1 is MDHEN and CDR2 SYDVKM. The CDR3 protein is CASRQALAGVFF. CDR3 sequence (DNA): TGTGCCAGCAGGCAAGCCCTAGCGGGAGTGTTCTTC.